These T cell receptor beta chains were read from a single sample in a study of blood T cell repertoires in COVID-19. Sequenced by immunoSEQ multiplex PCR; TCRdb stores in-frame clones only, minus some. The profile covers some 96,000 clones, with about 77% appearing a single time and 31% taken by the ten largest. Sequenced input: peripheral blood. The receptors here all came from a man between 70 and 80 years old with active or convalescent COVID-19. Each CDR3 is given with its conserved first and last residue. D genes are given only for firm matches. A clone size is listed for some rows: how often the clone was seen (once, few, many), or a class if it is expanded.

>NA|TRBV6-4|TRBJ2-2|NA
TGTGCCAGCAGTGTAGAGGCGCTCGGGGAGCTGTTTTTT
CASSVEALGELFF
>NA|TRBV19|TRBJ2-2|NA
TGTGCCAGTAGCCAGGGGCCCACCGGGGAGCTGTTTTTT
CASSQGPTGELFF
>NA|TRBV27|TRBJ1-1|TRBD1
TGTGCCAGCAGTGCCTACAGGGGACCTGAAGCTTTCTTT
CASSAYRGPEAFF
>few|TRBV6-5|TRBJ1-4|NA
TGTGCCAGCCGAGAGGGGCGCGGGGAAGAAAAACTGTTTTTT
CASREGRGEEKLFF
>NA|TRBV4-3|TRBJ1-4|NA
TGCGCCAGCAGCCGCGACAGAGCAACTAATGAAAAACTGTTTTTT
CASSRDRATNEKLFF
>NA|TRBV6-6|TRBJ2-1|NA
TGTGCCAGCAGTTACCCAACAGGGAGAGGTTACAATGAGCAGTTCTTC
CASSYPTGRGYNEQFF
>NA|TRBV10-3|TRBJ2-3|TRBD1
TGTGCCATCAGGCCCCGGGACAGTCCTACTAGCACAGATACGCAGTATTTT
CAIRPRDSPTSTDTQYF
>NA|TRBV13|TRBJ2-7|NA
TGTGCCAGCAGCTTACGGATCGACAGGTACGAGCAGTACTTC
CASSLRIDRYEQYF
>NA|TRBV5-4|TRBJ2-5|NA
TGTGCCAGCAGCTCTTTGAGATCAGAGACCCAGTACTTC
CASSSLRSETQYF
>once|TRBV19|TRBJ1-2|NA
TGTGCCAGTAAGGGCCCGGCGGGCAGGGGAAGTGATGGCTACACCTTC
CASKGPAGRGSDGYTF
>NA|TRBV29-1|TRBJ2-2|TRBD1
TGCAGCGTTGAACCCCGGGACAGGGGCGCCGGGGAGCTGTTTTTT
CSVEPRDRGAGELFF
>NA|TRBV5-1|TRBJ1-4|TRBD1
TGCGCCAGCAGCTCGGGACAGAGAAATGAAAAACTGTTTTTT
CASSSGQRNEKLFF
>once|TRBV7-6|TRBJ1-1|NA
TGTGCCAGCAGCTTAGCCGGGGGGCCGAACACTGAAGCTTTCTTT
CASSLAGGPNTEAFF
>NA|TRBV9|TRBJ2-5|TRBD2
TGTGCCAGCAGCGGTCTAGCGGGCAACATCGGAGAGACCCAGTACTTC
CASSGLAGNIGETQYF
>NA|TRBV24-1|TRBJ2-1|NA
TGTGCCACCAGTGTCGATGTCTATCCTGAGCAGTTCTTC
CATSVDVYPEQFF
>NA|TRBV9|TRBJ2-7|NA
TGTGCCAGCAGCGTAGGAGTGGAGGGGTGGGAGCAGTACTTC
CASSVGVEGWEQYF
>NA|TRBV23-1|TRBJ2-2|NA
TGCGCCAGACCTTCTAGTCGGGAAAACACCGGGGAGCTGTTTTTT
CARPSSRENTGELFF
>NA|TRBV6-5|TRBJ1-2|NA
TGTGCCAGCAGTTCCTTACGCGGCAACTATGGCTACACCTTC
CASSSLRGNYGYTF
>NA|TRBV5-5|TRBJ1-1|TRBD1
TGTGCCAGCAGCCCCTGGACAGGGTGGACTGAAGCTTTCTTT
CASSPWTGWTEAFF
>NA|TRBV3-1/TRBV3-2|TRBJ2-1|TRBD2
TGTGCCAGCAGTCCACAGCTGGCGAGCGGGGAGTATGAGCAGTTCTTC
CASSPQLASGEYEQFF
>NA|TRBV6-5|TRBJ1-5|TRBD1
TGTGCCAGCAGACAGGGGTATGATCAGCCCCAGCATTTT
CASRQGYDQPQHF
>NA|TRBV28|TRBJ1-6|TRBD1
TGTGCCAGCAGTTCCGGACAGGGGTTCGTACCCCTCCACTTT
CASSSGQGFVPLHF
>NA|TRBV9|TRBJ2-5|NA
TGTGCCAGCAGCATGGACTACCAAGAGACCCAGTACTTC
CASSMDYQETQYF